Below are 21 T cell receptor beta chains sequenced from a single sample in a study of blood T cell repertoires in COVID-19 (dated by TCRdb to the early 2020s). Libraries were built with the immunoSEQ multiplex PCR assay. Drawn from immuneACCESS, this table holds only the in-frame rearrangements with V and J called that TCRdb kept. Clones are partly lost; checked studies trace under half to an unresolved V gene and leave the rest unexplained. The sample profile shows 35,000 to 45,000 clones; roughly 73% of them were found once. The ten biggest clones cover more than 55% of the sample. The specimen was peripheral blood. These receptors were taken from a man aged 80 or over with acute or convalescent COVID-19.

This chain connects TRBV12-5 to TRBJ2-2; possibly TRBD2 for D (5 bases). Deletions cut 6 bases from V and 6 bases from J, with 8 bases between. Germline CDR1 and CDR2: LGHNT and FRNRAP. The CDR3 sequence is 12 residues long. The CDR3 spells CASGTGAGELFF. For the CDR3, the DNA is TGTGCTAGTGGCACCGGGGCCGGGGAGCTGTTTTTT.

This clone was found a few times. The chain links TRBV14 to TRBJ1-1; D is perhaps TRBD1 (5 bases). V gave up 1 base and J gave up 8 bases, with 11 bases separating them. CDR1 and CDR2 from the germline V gene are SGHDN and FVKESK. CDR3 length equals 13 residues. CDR3 coding DNA: TGTGCCAGCAGCCAAGGGTTCAACAGGGAAGCTTTCTTT. Amino acids: CASSQGFNREAFF. Full variable domain (rest looked up from reference TRBV14 and TRBJ1-1): EAGVTQFPSHSVIEKGQTVTLRCDPISGHDNLYWYRRVMGKEIKFLLHFVKESKQDESGMPNNRFLAERTGGTYSTLKVQPAELEDSGVYFCASSQGFNREAFFGQGTRLTVV.

This chain connects TRBV28 to TRBJ2-1; TRBD2 agrees at 13 bases. The CDR3 loop spans 15 amino acids. With V trimmed by 7 bases and J by 10 bases, 10 bases remained unmatched. The germline V gene encodes CDR1 MDHEN and CDR2 SYDVKM. CDR3 coding DNA: TGTGCCAGCAACCCGGCCACTAGCGGGAGGGAGGAGCAGTTCTTC. Amino acids: CASNPATSGREEQFF.

The chain is built from TRBV18 and TRBJ2-1, with 9 bases fitting TRBD2. Germline V CDR1 and CDR2: KGHSH, LQKENI. This CDR3 has 18 amino acids. J was trimmed by 4 bases and V by 5 bases; bases with no gene match: 15. CDR3 sequence reads: CASSNSLAGKTSYNEQFF. In DNA form, the CDR3 reads TGTGCCAGCTCAAACAGCCTAGCGGGGAAAACTTCATACAATGAGCAGTTCTTC.

The J gene is TRBJ2-3, the V gene TRBV11-3; 7 bases fit TRBD2. The germline CDR1 and CDR2 sequences are SGHNT and YENEEA. There are 15 residues in the CDR3. V was clipped by 5 bases and J by 6 bases; unmatched bases: 11. This chain's CDR3 is CASSLGTNRADTQYF. The DNA for the CDR3 is TGTGCCAGCAGCCTCGGGACTAATAGGGCGGATACGCAGTATTTT.

The chain employs TRBV6-2 or TRBV6-3 and TRBJ1-3; the match to TRBD1 covers 9 bases. CDR1 and CDR2 (germline): MNHEY, SVGEGT. This CDR3 is built from 15 residues. V shed 4 bases and J 3 bases; nucleotides not matched to a gene: 4. The CDR3 nucleotides are TGTGCCAGCAGTTTACAGGGGGCGCTTGGAAACACCATATATTTT. It translates to CASSLQGALGNTIYF.

In its sample, this clone was seen once. The gene calls are TRBV21-1 and TRBJ1-3. TRBV21-1 is a documented pseudogene. This CDR3 has 12 residues. The CDR3 DNA reads TGTGCCACCGGGACTAAAGGAAACACCATATATTTT. This sequence encodes CATGTKGNTIYF.

This clone was seen a handful of times. The rearrangement uses TRBV2 and TRBJ1-4; 9 positions agree with TRBD1. CDR3 length equals 14 residues. CDR1 is SNHLY and CDR2 is FYNNEI in the germline V gene. V shed 6 bases, J shed 6 bases, and the junction held 5 bases outside the gene matches. CDR3 amino acids: CASRWTGVDEKLFF. The CDR3 DNA is TGTGCCAGCAGATGGACAGGGGTGGATGAAAAACTGTTTTTT.

The chain has TRBV2 and TRBJ2-6; 10 positions match TRBD1. The J segment lost 0 bases and the V segment lost 6 bases, leaving 8 bases of the junction unmatched. Per germline, CDR1 SNHLY and CDR2 FYNNEI. This CDR3 is built from 18 residues. CDR3 DNA: TGTGCCAGCAGACTAGTGGGACAGGGGATCTCTGGGGCCAACGTCCTGACTTTC. It encodes CASRLVGQGISGANVLTF.

This chain uses TRBV5-5 with TRBJ2-7, with 9 bases matching TRBD1. The trim removed 3 bases at V and 2 bases at J, leaving 3 bases unmatched. Germline V gene data show CDR1 as SGHKS and CDR2 as YYEKEE (reference sequence). CDR3 length equals 14 residues. CDR3 sequence: CASSSWTGAYEQYF. The CDR3 DNA reads TGTGCCAGCAGCTCCTGGACAGGGGCCTACGAGCAGTACTTC. Drawing the rest from reference TRBV5-5 and TRBJ2-7, the complete variable domain is DAGVTQSPTHLIKTRGQQVTLRCSPISGHKSVSWYQQVLGQGPQFIFQYYEKEERGRGNFPDRFSARQFPNYSSELNVNALLLGDSALYLCASSSWTGAYEQYFGPGTRLTVT.

V usage is TRBV6-6 and J usage is TRBJ1-5; D ambiguous. Germline loops: CDR1 MNHNY, CDR2 SVGAGI (reference sequence). This CDR3 is built from 13 residues. Trimming took 5 bases from V and 9 from J, leaving 14 bases between them. CDR3 in amino acids: CASSPPTGRPQHF. The CDR3 DNA follows: TGTGCCAGCAGTCCCCCGACCGGGAGGCCCCAGCATTTT.

This chain connects TRBV18 to TRBJ2-6; 8 nucleotides match TRBD1. Per germline, CDR1 KGHSH and CDR2 LQKENI. The CDR3 covers 17 residues. V gave up 3 bases and J gave up 0 bases; unmatched junction bases: 4. The CDR3: CASSPGQGRSGANVLTF. CDR3 nucleotides: TGTGCCAGCTCACCTGGACAGGGTCGCTCTGGGGCCAACGTCCTGACTTTC.

V and J are TRBV2 and TRBJ2-7; TRBD1 agrees at 9 bases. The J segment lost 3 bases and the V segment lost 6 bases, leaving 3 bases of the junction unmatched. The CDR3 is 13 amino acids. CDR1 is SNHLY, CDR2 FYNNEI, per germline. The CDR3 nucleotides read TGTGCCAGCAGATGGGACAGGGTCTACGAGCAGTACTTC. Its protein product is CASRWDRVYEQYF.

V is TRBV5-1 and J is TRBJ2-1; 10 bases map to TRBD2. The CDR3 is 15 residues long. The germline gives CDR1 SGHRS, CDR2 YFSETQ. V lost 5 bases, J lost 7 bases, and 9 bases stayed unmatched. The CDR3: CASRPLAGSGNEQFF. DNA for the CDR3: TGCGCCAGCAGACCACTAGCGGGAAGTGGGAATGAGCAGTTCTTC.

The chain couples TRBV18 to TRBJ2-4; TRBD2 aligns across 13 bases. The CDR3 spans 19 residues. The germline gives CDR1 KGHSH, CDR2 LQKENI. The V and J ends lost 2 bases and 0 bases, in that order; junction bases with no gene match: 7. The CDR3 nucleotides read TGTGCCAGCTCACCATACGGGACTAGCGGGGATCCAGCCAAAAACATTCAGTACTTC. Protein product: CASSPYGTSGDPAKNIQYF.

The CDR3: CASSQTGWAGELFF. CDR3 DNA sequence: TGTGCCAGCAGTCAGACAGGGTGGGCCGGGGAGCTGTTTTTT. The V call is TRBV2, the J call TRBJ2-2; 7 bases map to TRBD1. Unmatched junction bases numbered 6, after V lost 5 bases and J lost 6 bases. CDR1 is SNHLY and CDR2 is FYNNEI in the germline V gene. CDR3 length: 14 residues.

This clone was detected once. The chain employs TRBV30 and TRBJ2-5; 7 bases are a match to TRBD2. Germline V gives CDR1 GTSNPN, CDR2 SVGIG (reference sequence). The CDR3 length is 19 residues. V dropped 0 bases and J dropped 5; count of bases not matched to a gene: 21. In nucleotides, the CDR3 is TGTGCCTGGAGTGTTTCCCACCTAGCGGCCTCGGGGTTCGGGGAGACCCAGTACTTC. Translating gives CAWSVSHLAASGFGETQYF.

The chain uses TRBV29-1 and TRBJ2-7; D is unresolved. This CDR3 comprises 13 residues. CDR1 is SQVTM, CDR2 ANQGSEA, per germline. The V end lost 0 bases, the J end lost 3 bases, and 9 bases lay between the germline ends. As DNA, the CDR3 is TGCAGCGTTGAAGACCTCCGCGGCTACGAGCAGTACTTC. This gives the protein CSVEDLRGYEQYF.

A note on this clone: The same CDR3 arises from other DNA sequences in this sample as well. The rearrangement uses TRBV27 and TRBJ2-7, with 8 positions matching TRBD1. The V and J ends lost 2 bases and 2 bases, in that order; junction bases with no gene match: 2. The length of the CDR3 is 14 residues. In germline, CDR1 is MNHEY, CDR2 SMNVEV (reference sequence). This chain's CDR3 is CASSLDRGPYEQYF. CDR3 sequence (DNA): TGTGCCAGCAGTTTAGACAGGGGCCCCTACGAGCAGTACTTC.

The genes are TRBV5-4 and TRBJ2-7; possible D gene TRBD1, 5 bases. This CDR3 region has 14 residues. In germline, CDR1 is SGHNT, CDR2 YYREEE (reference sequence). With 0 bases removed from V and 1 base from J, the gap between germline ends came to 8 bases. The CDR3 sequence is CASSLGGASYEQYF. DNA of the CDR3: TGTGCCAGCAGCTTGGGTGGGGCGTCCTACGAGCAGTACTTC.

This clone was counted between two and nine times. The V and J genes are TRBV6-5 and TRBJ2-7, with 11 positions matching TRBD1. V lost 6 bases and J lost 2; bases outside the gene matches: 3. Germline V gives CDR1 MNHEY, CDR2 SVGAGI. This CDR3 is built from 14 residues. CDR3 loop: CASSQDRGPYEQYF. The DNA of the CDR3 is TGTGCCAGCAGCCAGGACAGGGGGCCCTACGAGCAGTACTTC.